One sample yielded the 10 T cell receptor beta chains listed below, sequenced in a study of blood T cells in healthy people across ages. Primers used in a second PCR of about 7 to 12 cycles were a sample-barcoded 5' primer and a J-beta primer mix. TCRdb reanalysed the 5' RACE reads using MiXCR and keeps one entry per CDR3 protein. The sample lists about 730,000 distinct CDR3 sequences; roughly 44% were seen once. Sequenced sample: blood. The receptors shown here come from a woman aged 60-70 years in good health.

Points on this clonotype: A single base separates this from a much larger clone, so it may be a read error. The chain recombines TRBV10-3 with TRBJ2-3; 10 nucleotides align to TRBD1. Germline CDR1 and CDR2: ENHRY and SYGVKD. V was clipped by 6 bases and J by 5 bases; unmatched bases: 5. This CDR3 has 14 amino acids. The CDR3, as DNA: TGTGCCATCAGCCCGGGACAGGGGAAAGATACGCAGTATTTT. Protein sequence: CAISPGQGKDTQYF.

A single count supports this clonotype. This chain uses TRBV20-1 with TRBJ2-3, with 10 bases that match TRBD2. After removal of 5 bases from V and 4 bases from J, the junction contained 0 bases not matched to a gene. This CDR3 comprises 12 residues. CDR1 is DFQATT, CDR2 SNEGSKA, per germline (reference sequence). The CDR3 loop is CSAGTSADTQYF. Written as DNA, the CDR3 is TGCAGTGCTGGGACTAGCGCAGATACGCAGTATTTT.

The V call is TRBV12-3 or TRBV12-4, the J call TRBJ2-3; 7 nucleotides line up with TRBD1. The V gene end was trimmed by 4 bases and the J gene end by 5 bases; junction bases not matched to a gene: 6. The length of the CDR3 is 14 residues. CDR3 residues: CASSCRGGGDTQYF. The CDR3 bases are TGTGCCAGCAGTTGCAGAGGGGGCGGAGATACGCAGTATTTT.

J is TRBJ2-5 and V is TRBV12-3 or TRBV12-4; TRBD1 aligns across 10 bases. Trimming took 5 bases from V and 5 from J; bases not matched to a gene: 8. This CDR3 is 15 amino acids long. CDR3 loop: CASSPGTGDLETQYF. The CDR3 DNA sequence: TGTGCCAGCAGTCCCGGGACAGGGGATTTGGAGACCCAGTACTTC.

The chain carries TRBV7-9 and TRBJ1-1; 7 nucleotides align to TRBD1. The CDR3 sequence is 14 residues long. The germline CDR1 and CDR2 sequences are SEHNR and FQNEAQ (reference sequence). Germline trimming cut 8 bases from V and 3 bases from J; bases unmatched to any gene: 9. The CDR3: CASWTGLLDTEAFF. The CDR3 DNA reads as TGTGCCAGCTGGACAGGACTTTTGGACACTGAAGCTTTCTTT.

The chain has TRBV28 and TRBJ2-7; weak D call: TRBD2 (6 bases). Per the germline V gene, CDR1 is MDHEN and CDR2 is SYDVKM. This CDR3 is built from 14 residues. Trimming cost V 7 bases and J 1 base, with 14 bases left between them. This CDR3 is CASIGSGVSYEQYF. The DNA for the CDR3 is TGTGCCAGCATCGGGTCGGGAGTGTCCTACGAGCAGTACTTC.

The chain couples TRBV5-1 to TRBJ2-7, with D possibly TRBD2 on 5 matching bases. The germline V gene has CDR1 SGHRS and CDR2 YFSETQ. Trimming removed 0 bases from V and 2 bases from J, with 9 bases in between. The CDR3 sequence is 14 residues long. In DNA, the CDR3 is TGCGCCAGCAGCTTGGACGGGGTAACCTACGAGCAGTACTTC. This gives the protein CASSLDGVTYEQYF. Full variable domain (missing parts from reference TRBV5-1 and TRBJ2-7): KAGVTQTPRYLIKTRGQQVTLSCSPISGHRSVSWYQQTPGQGLQFLFEYFSETQRNKGNFPGRFSGRQFSNSRSEMNVSTLELGDSALYLCASSLDGVTYEQYFGPGTRLTVT.

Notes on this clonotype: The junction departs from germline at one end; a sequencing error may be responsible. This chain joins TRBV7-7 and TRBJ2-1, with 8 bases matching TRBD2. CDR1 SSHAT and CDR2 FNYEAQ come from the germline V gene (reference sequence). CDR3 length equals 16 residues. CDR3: CASSFRAGVGSNKQFF. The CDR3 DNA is TGTGCTAGCAGCTTTCGAGCGGGAGTTGGGAGCAATAAGCAGTTCTTC.

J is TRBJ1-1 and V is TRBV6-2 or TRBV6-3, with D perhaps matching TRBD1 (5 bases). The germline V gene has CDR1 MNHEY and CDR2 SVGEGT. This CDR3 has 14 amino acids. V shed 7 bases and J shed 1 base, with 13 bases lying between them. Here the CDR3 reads CASTLDGGNTEAFF. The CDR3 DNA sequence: TGTGCCAGCACACTGGATGGGGGGAACACTGAAGCTTTCTTT.

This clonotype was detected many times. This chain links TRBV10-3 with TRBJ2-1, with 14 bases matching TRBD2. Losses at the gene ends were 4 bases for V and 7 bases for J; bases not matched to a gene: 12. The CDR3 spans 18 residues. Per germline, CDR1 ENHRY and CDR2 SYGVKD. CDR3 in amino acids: CAISVSNPGLAGANEQFF. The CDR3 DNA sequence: TGTGCCATCAGTGTTTCTAACCCGGGACTAGCGGGAGCTAATGAGCAGTTCTTC.